The subject of this entry is one TCR beta chain. This record comes from a study of blood T cell repertoires in COVID-19. Looking at the study overall: Sources were T cells, B-cell-depleted T cells, or PBMCs; the material itself was cDNA or gDNA.

J gave up 3 bases and V 2 bases, and 3 bases lay outside the gene matches. The CDR3 is made up of 15 amino acids. Germline-derived CDR1 and CDR2 are SGHRS and YFSETQ. Study processing details: Quantification of nucleated cells was approximated via reference gene primer amplification. TCRdb keeps only in-frame clones here, not all; method: immunoSEQ multiplex PCR. V, J and clone size were drawn from that table, and D and trimming were deduced from the DNA. The sample holds 40,000 to 50,000 clones, about 83% seen once. This rearrangement joins TRBV5-1 to TRBJ2-7; the match to TRBD2 covers 12 bases. The source of this sequence is a woman over 75 with acute or convalescent COVID-19. Sample: peripheral blood. For the CDR3, the DNA is TGCGCCAGCAGCTTATCTAGCGGGGGGGTCTACGAGCAGTACTTC. It codes for CASSLSSGGVYEQYF.